A single T cell receptor beta chain is shown here with its context. Its antigen is still unknown. The source of the sample is a study of cytomegalovirus exposure and HLA in healthy donors. Overall study findings and caveats: A list of 150 to 200 TCR beta chains associated with cytomegalovirus was given. When a later analysis compared HLA-associated TCR beta chains with equally common others, the HLA-associated chains turned out to be more clonally expanded and to have lower generation probabilities. The classifier reportedly diagnosed cytomegalovirus status with high sensitivity and specificity.

Whereas donors were nominally healthy upon sampling, unrecorded immune exposures were probable. PCR was performed using 60 Vbeta and 13 Jbeta primers. Clones were read by immunoSEQ multiplex PCR, and TCRdb kept only the in-frame ones, dropping some. The sample comprises about 160,000 clones, 85% of which are singletons, and 1% rests with the top ten. This CDR3 comprises 17 residues. Trimming removed 3 bases from V and 3 bases from J, with 18 bases in between. Germline V lookup: CDR1 MNHNS, CDR2 SASEGT. Sequenced material: PBMCs. The TCR comes from a boy aged 2-9 years in good health and CMV-seronegative. The J gene is TRBJ1-5, the V gene TRBV6-1; D is unclear. The CDR3: CASSDTRTRAPNQPQHF. The CDR3 DNA reads TGTGCCAGCAGTGATACTAGGACCCGGGCCCCCAATCAGCCCCAGCATTTT.